This T cell receptor beta chain appears in the sequencing data of a study of control samples from healthy donors and cancer patients. Sequenced by immunoSEQ multiplex PCR; TCRdb stores in-frame clones only, minus some. This sample has some 100,000 clones, with more than 90% found just once. Germline assignment: CDR1 KGHSH and CDR2 LQKENI. V was shortened by 5 bases and J by 5 bases, with 10 bases between the two germline ends. The CDR3 has 13 residues. The receptor's source is a human donor in good health. The donor label of this sample is uncertain. Sequencing was carried out using blood. V gene TRBV18 combines with J gene TRBJ1-5, with a weak D call TRBD1 (6 bases). The CDR3 here is CASSTDSHQPQHF. The CDR3, as DNA: TGTGCCAGCTCAACGGACAGCCATCAGCCCCAGCATTTT.